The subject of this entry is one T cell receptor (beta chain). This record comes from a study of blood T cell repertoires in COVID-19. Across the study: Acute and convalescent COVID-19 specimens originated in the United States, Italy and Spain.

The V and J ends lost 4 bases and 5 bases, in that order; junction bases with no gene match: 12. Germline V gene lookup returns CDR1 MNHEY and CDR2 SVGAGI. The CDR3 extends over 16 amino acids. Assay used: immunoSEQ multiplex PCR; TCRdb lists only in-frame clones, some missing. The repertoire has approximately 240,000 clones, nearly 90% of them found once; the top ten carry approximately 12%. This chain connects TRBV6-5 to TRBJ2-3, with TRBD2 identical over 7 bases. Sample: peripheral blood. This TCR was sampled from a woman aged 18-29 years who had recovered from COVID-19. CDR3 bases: TGTGCCAGCAGTTGGCTAGCGGACCAGAGGAGAGATACGCAGTATTTT. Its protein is CASSWLADQRRDTQYF.